These 15 T cell receptor beta chains originate from one sample sequenced in a study of shared clonotypes between healthy human individuals. The assay was immunoSEQ multiplex PCR, and TCRdb's table has in-frame clones only and misses some. The top ten clones hold 0.5% to 0.6% of a sample with over a million clones, around 78% of them seen once. Sequencing used memory CD4+ T cells from PBMCs. The subset denotes: CD45RA-negative fraction. These receptors originate from a man in his late teens or twenties in good health. Some clones in this sample may be carry-over from other donors' samples.

This clone was counted once. The sample holds other DNA sequences that translate to the same CDR3. This chain uses TRBV9 with TRBJ2-6; no definite D call. The CDR3 runs 15 residues. V was clipped by 0 bases and J by 0 bases, with 4 bases between them. Germline-derived CDR1 and CDR2 are SGDLS and YYNGEE. The CDR3 loop reads CASSVVGSGANVLTF. CDR3 coding DNA: TGTGCCAGCAGCGTAGTAGGCTCTGGGGCCAACGTCCTGACTTTC. Based on the CDR3 plus reference TRBV9 and TRBJ2-6, the full variable domain is DSGVTQTPKHLITATGQRVTLRCSPRSGDLSVYWYQQSLDQGLQFLIQYYNGEERAKGNILERFSAQQFPDLHSELNLSSLELGDSALYFCASSVVGSGANVLTFGAGSRLTVL.

The rearrangement uses TRBV19 and TRBJ2-7, with 13 bases identical to TRBD2. V lost 5 bases to trimming and J lost 4 bases; unmatched junction nucleotides: 14. The CDR3 length is 18 residues. The germline V gene has CDR1 LNHDA and CDR2 SQIVND (reference sequence). The CDR3 DNA reads as TGTGCCAGTAGTTCATGGACTAGCGGGAGAGTTGGCGGGTACGAGCAGTACTTC. Its protein product is CASSSWTSGRVGGYEQYF.

V gene TRBV27 combines with J gene TRBJ1-2, with D unclear. V lost 2 bases and J lost 3, with 10 bases in between. The germline gives CDR1 MNHEY, CDR2 SMNVEV (reference sequence). This CDR3 region has 14 residues. CDR3 amino acids: CASSLEPGDYGYTF. As DNA, the CDR3 is TGTGCCAGCAGTTTAGAGCCGGGCGACTATGGCTACACCTTC.

This clone was counted between two and nine times. The rearrangement links TRBV4-2 to TRBJ2-1; D call uncertain. V gave up 0 bases and J gave up 6 bases, with 12 bases separating them. Germline lookup yields CDR1 LGHNA and CDR2 YNFKEQ. This CDR3 region has 15 residues. The CDR3 is CASSQDKMKSNEQFF. The CDR3 DNA follows: TGTGCCAGCAGCCAAGATAAAATGAAGAGCAATGAGCAGTTCTTC.

This chain joins TRBV9 and TRBJ1-2, with 8 positions matching TRBD1. The junction had 5 bases not matched to a gene; V was cut back by 0 bases and J by 4 bases. This CDR3 is built from 15 residues. Germline V gives CDR1 SGDLS, CDR2 YYNGEE. In nucleotides, the CDR3 is TGTGCCAGCAGCGTAGGACAGGGGCAGGGCTATGGCTACACCTTC. The encoded protein is CASSVGQGQGYGYTF.

CDR3 DNA: TGCGCCAGCAGCTTCCCAGCGGGAAGCACAGATACGCAGTATTTT. Encoded protein: CASSFPAGSTDTQYF. V is TRBV5-1 and J is TRBJ2-3, with 7 bases lining up with TRBD2. The CDR3 is made up of 15 amino acids. Germline CDR1 is SGHRS and CDR2 is YFSETQ. Trimming at V came to 2 bases and at J to 0 bases, leaving 3 bases not matched to a gene. Based on the CDR3 plus reference TRBV5-1 and TRBJ2-3, the full variable domain is KAGVTQTPRYLIKTRGQQVTLSCSPISGHRSVSWYQQTPGQGLQFLFEYFSETQRNKGNFPGRFSGRQFSNSRSEMNVSTLELGDSALYLCASSFPAGSTDTQYFGPGTRLTVL.

V is TRBV2 and J is TRBJ2-7; 8 bases are shared with TRBD2. Germline V gives CDR1 SNHLY, CDR2 FYNNEI. The CDR3 extends over 13 amino acids. V lost 8 bases and J lost 6; bases outside the gene matches: 9. In DNA, the CDR3 is TGTGCCAGCGGGAAGCGGGAGAGTTCCGAGCAGTACTTC. The encoded protein is CASGKRESSEQYF. The full variable domain, in which reference TRBV2 and TRBJ2-7 provide the parts outside the CDR3, is EPEVTQTPSHQVTQMGQEVILRCVPISNHLYFYWYRQILGQKVEFLVSFYNNEISEKSEIFDDQFSVERPDGSNFTLKIRSTKLEDSAMYFCASGKRESSEQYFGPGTRLTVT.

J is TRBJ1-2 and V is TRBV4-1; D perhaps matches TRBD1 (5 bases). The CDR3 sequence is 13 residues long. Germline V lookup: CDR1 MGHRA, CDR2 YSYEKL. V was cut by 3 bases and J by 2 bases, with 7 bases left in between. DNA for the CDR3: TGCGCCAGCAGCCAGACAGAAAACTATGGCTACACCTTC. Its protein product is CASSQTENYGYTF.

The CDR3 sequence is CASSPIPTFAGNTDTQYF. In DNA form, the CDR3 reads TGTGCCAGCAGCCCCATCCCGACCTTTGCGGGAAACACAGATACGCAGTATTTT. The genes are TRBV11-2 and TRBJ2-3, with a possible D match to TRBD2 (6 bases). CDR1 and CDR2 from the germline V gene are SGHAT and FQNNGV. V was pared by 5 bases and J by 2 bases, with 23 bases between. The CDR3 runs 18 residues.

The V and J genes are TRBV7-3 and TRBJ2-5, with 8 bases aligning to TRBD1. Germline V gives CDR1 SGHTA, CDR2 FQGTGA. The CDR3 covers 14 residues. The V gene end was trimmed by 4 bases and the J gene end by 0 bases; junction bases not matched to a gene: 1. DNA for the CDR3: TGTGCCAGCAGCTGGGACAGGTACCAAGAGACCCAGTACTTC. Protein sequence: CASSWDRYQETQYF.

V usage is TRBV11-3 and J usage is TRBJ2-5; perhaps TRBD1 as D (5 bases). The germline V gene has CDR1 SGHNT and CDR2 YENEEA. Trimming stripped 4 bases from V and 1 base from J, with 10 bases between. The CDR3 is 14 residues long. The CDR3 sequence is CASSSLDSQETQYF. CDR3 nucleotides: TGTGCCAGCAGCTCGTTAGACAGCCAAGAGACCCAGTACTTC.

The V call is TRBV6-1, the J call TRBJ1-2; the D is unclear. CDR3 length: 13 amino acids. Germline loops: CDR1 MNHNS, CDR2 SASEGT. V was trimmed by 4 bases and J by 2 bases, leaving 8 bases between them. The CDR3 region is CASSADANYGYTF. CDR3 coding DNA: TGTGCCAGCAGTGCGGACGCCAACTATGGCTACACCTTC.

The genes are TRBV15 and TRBJ2-3; D gene ambiguous. V was clipped by 1 base and J by 0 bases, with 11 bases between them. Looked up from germline, CDR1 is LNHNV and CDR2 is YYDKDF (reference sequence). The CDR3 runs to 16 residues. CDR3 sequence (DNA): TGTGCCACCAGCAGAGGCGGCGGAACTAGCACAGATACGCAGTATTTT. Its translation is CATSRGGGTSTDTQYF. Filled out from reference TRBV15 and TRBJ2-3, the complete variable domain reads DAMVIQNPRYQVTQFGKPVTLSCSQTLNHNVMYWYQQKSSQAPKLLFHYYDKDFNNEADTPDNFQSRRPNTSFCFLDIRSPGLGDTAMYLCATSRGGGTSTDTQYFGPGTRLTVL.

The chain employs TRBV5-5 and TRBJ2-5, with TRBD2 matching over 8 bases. This CDR3 comprises 15 residues. Germline V gene sequence: CDR1 SGHKS, CDR2 YYEKEE (reference sequence). V lost 3 bases to trimming and J lost 5 bases; unmatched junction nucleotides: 9. The DNA of the CDR3 is TGTGCCAGCAGCTCCGTCGCGGGAGGCGGGGAGACCCAGTACTTC. It codes for CASSSVAGGGETQYF.

The rearrangement links TRBV7-7 to TRBJ2-5, with D tentatively TRBD1 or TRBD2 (5 bases each). Germline values: CDR1 SSHAT, CDR2 FNYEAQ (reference sequence). V was trimmed by 5 bases and J by 1 base, leaving 14 bases between them. This CDR3 has 15 amino acids. The CDR3 sequence: CASSIQIGAQETQYF. CDR3 nucleotides: TGTGCCAGCAGCATACAGATCGGGGCCCAAGAGACCCAGTACTTC.